This TCR beta chain was captured by sequencing in a study of identifying expanded T cells in peripheral blood. General study points: Across healthy donors, higher total template counts meant significantly greater approximately 2-week count variance. Differentially abundant clones: 1 to 1.5 between replicates, approximately 15 at two to three weeks, 19 to 20 at four.

Repertoires were generated with immunoSEQ multiplex PCR, while TCRdb's copy carries only in-frame clones and drops some. The sample has around 50,000 clones; roughly 89% are singletons. Collection occurred without any documented infections or immune events in donors. This CDR3 comprises 14 residues. V shed 3 bases and J 5 bases; nucleotides not matched to a gene: 1. Looked up from germline, CDR1 is MDHEN and CDR2 is SYDVKM. As concerns this clone: The antigen remains undetermined.

The sample taken for sequencing was blood. This TCR was recovered from a person aged 18-69 years in good health. The V gene is TRBV28, the J gene TRBJ1-4, with 9 positions matching TRBD1. In DNA, the CDR3 is TGTGCCAGCAGTTTGACAGGGGGAAATGAAAAACTGTTTTTT. Its translation: CASSLTGGNEKLFF.